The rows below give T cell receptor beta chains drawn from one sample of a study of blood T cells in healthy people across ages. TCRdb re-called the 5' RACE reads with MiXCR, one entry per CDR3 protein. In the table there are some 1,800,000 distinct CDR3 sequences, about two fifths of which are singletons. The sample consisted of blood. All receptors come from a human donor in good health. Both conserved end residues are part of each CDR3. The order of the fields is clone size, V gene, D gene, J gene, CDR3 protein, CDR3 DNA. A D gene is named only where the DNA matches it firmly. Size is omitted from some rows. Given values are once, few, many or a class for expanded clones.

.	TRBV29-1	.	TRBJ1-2	CSVGMLAGVFSGYTF	TGCAGCGTTGGAATGTTAGCAGGGGTGTTTAGTGGCTACACCTTC
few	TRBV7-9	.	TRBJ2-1	CASSLALSPADSYNEQFF	TGTGCCAGCAGCTTAGCGCTTTCCCCAGCGGACTCCTACAATGAGCAGTTCTTC
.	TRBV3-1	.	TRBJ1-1	CASSQEWGTNTEAFF	TGTGCCAGCAGCCAAGAATGGGGGACGAACACTGAAGCTTTCTTT
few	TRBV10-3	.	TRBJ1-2	CAISEDGQFYGYTF	TGTGCCATCAGTGAGGACGGACAGTTCTATGGCTACACCTTC
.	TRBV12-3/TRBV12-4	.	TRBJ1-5	CASRARGRGNQPQHF	TGTGCCAGCAGAGCCAGAGGACGGGGCAATCAGCCCCAGCATTTT
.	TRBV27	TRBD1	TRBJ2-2	CASSNRGSGELFF	TGTGCCAGCAGCAACAGGGGGTCCGGGGAGCTGTTTTTT
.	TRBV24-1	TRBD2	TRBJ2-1	CATSDLGTSTREEQFF	TGTGCCACCAGTGATCTCGGGACTAGCACTCGAGAGGAGCAGTTCTTC
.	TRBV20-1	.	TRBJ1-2	CSAKGGPYGYTF	TGCAGTGCTAAGGGGGGCCCCTATGGCTACACCTTC
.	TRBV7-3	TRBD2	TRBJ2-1	CASSLRASGGARNEQFF	TGTGCCAGCAGCTTACGGGCTAGCGGGGGGGCAAGGAATGAGCAGTTCTTC
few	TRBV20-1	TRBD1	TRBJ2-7	CSARAGQEGYEQYF	TGCAGTGCTAGAGCGGGACAGGAAGGCTACGAGCAGTACTTC
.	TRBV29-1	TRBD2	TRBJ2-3	CSVGRGSVTDTQYF	TGCAGCGTTGGGCGGGGGTCCGTCACAGATACGCAGTATTTT
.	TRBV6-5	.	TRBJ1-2	CASSQFRDINYGYTF	TGTGCCAGCAGTCAATTCCGGGACATCAACTATGGCTACACCTTC
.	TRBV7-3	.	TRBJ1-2	CASSLTGGISNYGYTF	TGTGCCAGCAGCCTAACGGGAGGGATTAGTAACTATGGCTACACCTTC
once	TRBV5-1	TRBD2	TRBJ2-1	CASSLAVGGNYNEQFF	TGCGCCAGCAGCTTGGCAGTCGGGGGGAATTACAATGAGCAGTTCTTC
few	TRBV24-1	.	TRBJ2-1	CATSDPTDEQFF	TGTGCCACCAGTGATCCGACAGATGAGCAGTTCTTC
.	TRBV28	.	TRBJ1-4	CASSPRTGDEKLFF	TGTGCCAGCAGCCCCCGGACGGGAGATGAAAAACTGTTTTTT
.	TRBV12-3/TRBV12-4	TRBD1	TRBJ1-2	CASSDPGTGTYGYTF	TGTGCCAGCAGCGACCCTGGGACAGGGACCTATGGCTACACCTTC
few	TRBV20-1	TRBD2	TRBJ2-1	CSARDLGTSGNEQFF	TGCAGTGCTAGAGATCTCGGGACTAGCGGGAATGAGCAGTTCTTC
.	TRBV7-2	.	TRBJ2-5	CASSSPSIETQYF	TGTGCCAGCAGCTCCCCTAGCATCGAGACCCAGTACTTC
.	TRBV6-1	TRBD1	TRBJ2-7	CASSLGTGGFNEQYF	TGTGCCAGCAGTCTTGGGACAGGGGGCTTCAACGAGCAGTACTTC
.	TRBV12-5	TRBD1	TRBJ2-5	CASGASTGPPVYF	TGTGCTAGTGGCGCCTCGACAGGGCCCCCCGTGTACTTC
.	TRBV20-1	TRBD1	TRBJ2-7	CSARKGTGGAYEQYF	TGCAGTGCTAGGAAAGGGACAGGGGGCGCGTACGAGCAGTACTTC
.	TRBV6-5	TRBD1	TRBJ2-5	CASSMDRGETQYF	TGTGCCAGTAGTATGGACAGGGGAGAGACCCAGTACTTC
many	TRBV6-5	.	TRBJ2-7	CASSYSSGNEQYF	TGTGCCAGCAGTTACTCAAGCGGTAACGAGCAGTACTTC
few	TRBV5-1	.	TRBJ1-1	CASSGDPGGTEAFF	TGCGCCAGCAGTGGGGACCCTGGGGGTACTGAAGCTTTCTTT
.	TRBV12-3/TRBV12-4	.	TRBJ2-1	CASSPEGIPEDEQFF	TGTGCCAGCAGTCCTGAGGGAATCCCGGAGGATGAGCAGTTCTTC
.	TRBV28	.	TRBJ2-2	CASSFRASKDTGELFF	TGTGCCAGCAGTTTCCGAGCATCCAAAGACACCGGGGAGCTGTTTTTT
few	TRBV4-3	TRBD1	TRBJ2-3	CASSQGQGIADTQYF	TGCGCCAGCAGCCAAGGACAGGGTATTGCGGATACGCAGTATTTT
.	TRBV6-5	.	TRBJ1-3	CATGRGANSGNTIYF	TGTGCCACAGGTCGGGGGGCGAACTCTGGAAACACCATATATTTT
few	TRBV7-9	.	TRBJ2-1	CASSLARWDLHHNEQFF	TGTGCCAGCAGCTTAGCGCGTTGGGACCTACACCACAATGAGCAGTTCTTC
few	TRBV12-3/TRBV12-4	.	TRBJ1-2	CASRPDTIYGYTF	TGTGCCAGCAGACCGGACACAATCTATGGCTACACCTTC
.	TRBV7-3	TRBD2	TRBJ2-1	CASSPLAGVDYNEQFF	TGTGCCAGCAGCCCCCTAGCGGGGGTGGACTACAATGAGCAGTTCTTC
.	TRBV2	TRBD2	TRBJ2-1	CACSLAGGPEQFF	TGTGCCTGCAGTTTAGCGGGGGGGCCTGAGCAGTTCTTC
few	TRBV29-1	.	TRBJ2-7	CSAEEGGIPYEQYF	TGCAGCGCTGAAGAAGGCGGGATCCCCTACGAGCAGTACTTC
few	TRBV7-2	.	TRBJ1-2	CASAMRGNYGYTF	TGTGCCAGCGCCATGCGGGGGAACTATGGCTACACCTTC
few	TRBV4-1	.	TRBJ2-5	CASSQDLVGKTQYF	TGCGCCAGCAGCCAAGATTTGGTAGGGAAGACCCAGTACTTC
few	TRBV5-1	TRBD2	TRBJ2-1	CASSLFAGGHNEQFF	TGTGCCAGCAGCTTATTTGCGGGGGGGCACAATGAGCAGTTCTTC
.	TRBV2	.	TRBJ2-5	CASRIRRQETQYF	TGTGCCAGCAGAATCCGGAGACAAGAGACCCAGTACTTC
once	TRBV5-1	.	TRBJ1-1	CASSSQGGINTEAFF	TGCGCCAGCAGCTCGCAAGGGGGAATTAACACTGAAGCTTTCTTT
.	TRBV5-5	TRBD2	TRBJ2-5	CASSLTSTSPQETQYF	TGTGCCAGCAGCTTGACGTCGACTAGCCCCCAAGAGACCCAGTACTTC
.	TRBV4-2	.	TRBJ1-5	CASSQDLSLHQPQHF	TGTGCCAGCAGCCAAGATCTCTCCCTGCATCAGCCCCAGCATTTT
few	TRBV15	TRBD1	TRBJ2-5	CATSREYRGLVTQYF	TGTGCCACCAGCAGAGAGTACAGGGGGCTCGTGACCCAGTACTTC
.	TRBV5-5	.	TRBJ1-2	CASSLAMGLGTNYGYTF	TGTGCCAGCAGCTTGGCGATGGGTCTTGGGACGAACTATGGCTACACCTTC
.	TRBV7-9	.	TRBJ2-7	CASSLWAGQSHEQYF	TGTGCCAGCAGCTTATGGGCAGGCCAGAGCCACGAGCAGTACTTC
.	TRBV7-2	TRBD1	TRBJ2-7	CASTPTGQGFHEQYF	TGTGCCAGCACCCCTACGGGACAGGGTTTCCACGAGCAGTACTTC
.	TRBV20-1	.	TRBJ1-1	CSARHYREVTEAFF	TGCAGTGCTAGACATTACAGGGAAGTCACTGAAGCTTTCTTT
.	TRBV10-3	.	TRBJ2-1	CAISESGDADNEQFF	TGTGCCATCAGTGAGTCAGGGGACGCTGACAATGAGCAGTTCTTC
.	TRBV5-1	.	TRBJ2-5	CASMIEGLGETQYF	TGCGCCAGCATGATTGAGGGACTTGGAGAGACCCAGTACTTC